The 10 T cell receptor beta chains below come from one sample, sequenced in a study of STAT5B mutations in CD4+ large granular lymphocyte leukemia. Clones were read by immunoSEQ multiplex PCR, and TCRdb kept only the in-frame ones, dropping some. This table has tens of thousands of clones, 78% appearing once. The sequencing input was CD4+ T cells from blood buffy coats. The source is a human donor in good health.

This clone came up once. The chain couples TRBV7-2 to TRBJ2-5, with a tentative D call TRBD1 (5 bases). Per the germline V gene, CDR1 is SGHTA and CDR2 is FQGNSA. V lost 1 base, J lost 2 bases, and 11 bases lay in between. This CDR3 is 15 amino acids long. The CDR3 DNA follows: TGTGCCAGCAGCTTAGGAGCCAGGGTGCAAGAGACCCAGTACTTC. It encodes CASSLGARVQETQYF.

This rearrangement joins TRBV28 to TRBJ1-6, with 9 nucleotides matching TRBD1. This CDR3 is built from 19 residues. V lost 6 bases and J lost 4; bases outside the gene matches: 16. Germline V gene sequence: CDR1 MDHEN, CDR2 SYDVKM. The CDR3 region is CASRQTGGDSLSYNSPLHF. CDR3 DNA sequence: TGTGCCAGCAGACAAACAGGGGGCGACTCTCTTAGTTATAATTCACCCCTCCACTTT.

The chain employs TRBV14 and TRBJ1-6; D is undetermined. CDR1 SGHDN and CDR2 FVKESK come from the germline V gene. V dropped 1 base and J dropped 6 bases, with 13 bases sitting between them. The CDR3 covers 16 residues. In nucleotides, the CDR3 is TGTGCCAGCAGCCAAGTGGGGTTTCCTGGTAATTCACCCCTCCACTTT. Amino acids: CASSQVGFPGNSPLHF.

The rearrangement links TRBV28 to TRBJ1-2, with D perhaps TRBD1 (6 bases). The CDR3 runs 14 residues. Germline V CDR1 and CDR2: MDHEN, SYDVKM. Between the trimmed V and J ends, which lost 5 bases and 2 bases, there was a span of 12 bases. The CDR3 region is CASSPQGLNYGYTF. Written as DNA, the CDR3 is TGTGCCAGCAGTCCACAGGGTTTAAACTATGGCTACACCTTC.

V and J are TRBV9 and TRBJ2-3; tentatively, D is TRBD2 (6 bases). V gave up 3 bases and J gave up 7 bases, with 18 bases separating them. Germline V lookup: CDR1 SGDLS, CDR2 YYNGEE. There are 15 residues in the CDR3. The CDR3 reads CASSDRVDGGNTQYF. The CDR3 coding sequence is TGTGCCAGCAGCGATAGGGTTGACGGGGGAAATACGCAGTATTTT.

The V call is TRBV2, the J call TRBJ1-2; the D is unclear. The CDR3 extends over 10 amino acids. Germline CDR1 and CDR2: SNHLY and FYNNEI. V was cut by 8 bases and J by 6 bases, with 7 bases left in between. This CDR3 is CASGIDGYTF. CDR3 DNA sequence: TGTGCCAGCGGTATCGATGGCTACACCTTC.

The chain uses TRBV4-2 and TRBJ2-3; 8 bases map to TRBD1. J was trimmed by 4 bases and V by 4 bases; bases with no gene match: 4. This CDR3 spans 14 amino acids. Germline assignment: CDR1 LGHNA and CDR2 YNFKEQ. In nucleotides, the CDR3 is TGTGCCAGCAGCCCGGGGACAGGCGCAGATACGCAGTATTTT. Protein product: CASSPGTGADTQYF.

This sequence joins TRBV25-1 and TRBJ2-7; no firm D call. The CDR3 covers 14 residues. V was clipped by 2 bases and J by 0 bases, with 8 bases between them. Per germline, CDR1 MGHDK and CDR2 SYGVNS. The CDR3 region has the DNA TGTGCCAGCAGTGAACAGGATAGCTCCTACGAGCAGTACTTC. This sequence encodes CASSEQDSSYEQYF.

This clone has only one observation. The chain combines TRBV28 with TRBJ2-1; 7 nucleotides match TRBD1. CDR1 MDHEN and CDR2 SYDVKM come from the germline V gene. The V and J ends lost 4 bases and 2 bases, in that order; junction bases with no gene match: 2. The CDR3 consists of 14 residues. In DNA, the CDR3 is TGTGCCAGCAGTTCGACAGGGACCTACAATGAGCAGTTCTTC. Translating gives CASSSTGTYNEQFF.

The chain couples TRBV7-2 to TRBJ2-7; TRBD1 matches 8 bases. Unmatched junction bases numbered 10, after V lost 6 bases and J lost 12 bases. The CDR3 spans 12 residues. CDR1 is SGHTA and CDR2 is FQGNSA in the germline V gene. The CDR3 spells CASSPPGQGPYF. CDR3 bases: TGTGCCAGCAGTCCCCCTGGACAGGGCCCGTACTTC.